This T cell receptor beta chain was sequenced in a study of blood T cells in healthy people across ages. Study-wide points: Higher diversity, along with more naive CD4+ cells, distinguished long-lived donors from aged donors.

For the second PCR, which ran for about 7 to 11 cycles, a sample-barcoded 5' primer and a J-beta primer mix were used. TCRdb passed the 5' RACE reads through MiXCR, listing each CDR3 protein once. The sample includes about 500,000 distinct CDR3 sequences, less than 25% of them seen just once. This clonotype was observed a handful of times. The antigen is undetermined. Trimming took off 5 bases at V and 1 base at J, with 15 bases between the two ends. The CDR3 length is 15 residues. CDR1 is MDHEN, CDR2 SYDVKM, per germline. The same specimen was also included in a second study, on T cells of mothers and their children. That work adds: The second PCR used the M1S primer, and this primer added sample barcodes and 2-4 random nucleotides. Each mother gave over 9.5 million TCR beta CDR3 reads; each child, approximately 3.3 million. Nobody spotted any persistent microchimeric T cell clones.

V is TRBV28 and J is TRBJ2-7, with D perhaps TRBD1 (6 bases). The TCR comes from a boy aged 10-17 years in good health. Sequenced material: blood. The CDR3 bases are TGTGCCAGCAGTCCATTTAGGGGGTTTTCCTACGAGCAGTACTTC. It codes for CASSPFRGFSYEQYF. The whole variable domain, remainder taken from reference TRBV28 and TRBJ2-7, is DVKVTQSSRYLVKRTGEKVFLECVQDMDHENMFWYRQDPGLGLRLIYFSYDVKMKEKGDIPEGYSVSREKKERFSLILESASTNQTSMYLCASSPFRGFSYEQYFGPGTRLTVT.